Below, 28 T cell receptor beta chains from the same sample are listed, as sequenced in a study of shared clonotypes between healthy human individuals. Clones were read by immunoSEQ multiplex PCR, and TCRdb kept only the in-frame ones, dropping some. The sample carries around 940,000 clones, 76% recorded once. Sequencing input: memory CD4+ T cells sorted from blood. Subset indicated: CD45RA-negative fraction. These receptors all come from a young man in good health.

CDR3 loop: CASSPVSGSYNEQFF. The DNA for the CDR3 is TGCGCCAGCAGCCCCGTTAGCGGGAGCTACAATGAGCAGTTCTTC. The V gene is TRBV4-3, the J gene TRBJ2-1; 9 bases map to TRBD2. Germline CDR1 and CDR2: LGHNA and YSLEER. The CDR3 runs 15 residues. The V and J ends lost 4 bases and 3 bases, in that order; junction bases with no gene match: 4.

The DNA of the CDR3 is TGTGCCAGCAGTCCCCCCGGGGGACAGAGCTATGGCTACACCTTC. This gives the protein CASSPPGGQSYGYTF. The J gene is TRBJ1-2, the V gene TRBV6-5; 7 nucleotides agree with TRBD1. The CDR3 spans 15 residues. CDR1 MNHEY and CDR2 SVGAGI come from the germline V gene. V lost 5 bases to trimming and J lost 4 bases; unmatched junction nucleotides: 10.

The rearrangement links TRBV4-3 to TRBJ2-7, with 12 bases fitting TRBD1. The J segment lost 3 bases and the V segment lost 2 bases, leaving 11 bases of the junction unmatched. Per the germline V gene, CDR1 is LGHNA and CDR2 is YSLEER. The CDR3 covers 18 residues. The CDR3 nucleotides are TGCGCCAGCAGCCAACTGAATTCCGGGACAGGGGGCTTCTACGAGCAGTACTTC. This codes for CASSQLNSGTGGFYEQYF.

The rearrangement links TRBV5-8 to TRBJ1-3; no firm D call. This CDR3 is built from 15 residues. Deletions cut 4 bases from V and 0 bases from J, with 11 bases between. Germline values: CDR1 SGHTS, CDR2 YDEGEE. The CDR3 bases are TGTGCCAGCAGCCCTGGCGGCAGCTCTGGAAACACCATATATTTT. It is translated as CASSPGGSSGNTIYF.

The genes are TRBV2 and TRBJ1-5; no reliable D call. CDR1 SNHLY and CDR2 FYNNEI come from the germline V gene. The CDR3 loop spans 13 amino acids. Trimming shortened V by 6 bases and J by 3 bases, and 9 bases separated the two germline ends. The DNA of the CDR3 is TGTGCCAGCAGACCAGAATTCAATCAGCCCCAGCATTTT. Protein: CASRPEFNQPQHF.

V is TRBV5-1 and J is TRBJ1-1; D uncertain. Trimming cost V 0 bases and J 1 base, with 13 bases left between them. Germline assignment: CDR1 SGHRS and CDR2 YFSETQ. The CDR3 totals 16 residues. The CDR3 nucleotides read TGCGCCAGCAGCTTGGCGGCTTCGCAATCGAACACTGAAGCTTTCTTT. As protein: CASSLAASQSNTEAFF.

CDR3 loop: CASSQDGLAGWADTQYF. The CDR3 nucleotides read TGCGCCAGCAGCCAAGATGGGCTAGCGGGGTGGGCAGATACGCAGTATTTT. This chain connects TRBV4-3 to TRBJ2-3, with 9 bases aligning to TRBD2. This CDR3 region has 17 residues. Trimming took 0 bases from V and 4 from J; bases not matched to a gene: 8. CDR1 and CDR2 (germline): LGHNA, YSLEER.

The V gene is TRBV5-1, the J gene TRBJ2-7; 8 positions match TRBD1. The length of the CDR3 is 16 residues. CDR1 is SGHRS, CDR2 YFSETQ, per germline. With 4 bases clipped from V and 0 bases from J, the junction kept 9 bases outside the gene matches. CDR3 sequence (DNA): TGCGCCAGCAGCGCCGGACAGGGTACGAGCTCCTACGAGCAGTACTTC. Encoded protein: CASSAGQGTSSYEQYF. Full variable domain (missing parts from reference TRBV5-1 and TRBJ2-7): KAGVTQTPRYLIKTRGQQVTLSCSPISGHRSVSWYQQTPGQGLQFLFEYFSETQRNKGNFPGRFSGRQFSNSRSEMNVSTLELGDSALYLCASSAGQGTSSYEQYFGPGTRLTVT.

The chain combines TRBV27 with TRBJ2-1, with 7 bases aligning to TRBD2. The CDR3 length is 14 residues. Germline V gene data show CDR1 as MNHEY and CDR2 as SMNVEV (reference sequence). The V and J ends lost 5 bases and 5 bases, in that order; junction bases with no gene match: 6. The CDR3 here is CASSAGTTNNEQFF. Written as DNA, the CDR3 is TGTGCCAGCAGTGCGGGGACTACTAACAATGAGCAGTTCTTC.

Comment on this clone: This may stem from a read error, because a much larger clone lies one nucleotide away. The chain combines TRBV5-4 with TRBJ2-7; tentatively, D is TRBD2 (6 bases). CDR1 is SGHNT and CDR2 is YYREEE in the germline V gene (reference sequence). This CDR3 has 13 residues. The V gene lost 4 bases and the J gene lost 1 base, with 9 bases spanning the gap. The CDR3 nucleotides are TGTGCCAGCAGCGCCCGGGAGTCCTACGAGCAGTACTTC. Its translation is CASSARESYEQYF.

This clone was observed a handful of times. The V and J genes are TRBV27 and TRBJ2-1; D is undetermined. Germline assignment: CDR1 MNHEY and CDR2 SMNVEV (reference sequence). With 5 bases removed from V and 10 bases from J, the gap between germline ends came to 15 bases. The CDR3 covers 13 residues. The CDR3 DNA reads TGTGCCAGCAGTATAAGACCAAACGGGGAGCAGTTCTTC. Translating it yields CASSIRPNGEQFF.

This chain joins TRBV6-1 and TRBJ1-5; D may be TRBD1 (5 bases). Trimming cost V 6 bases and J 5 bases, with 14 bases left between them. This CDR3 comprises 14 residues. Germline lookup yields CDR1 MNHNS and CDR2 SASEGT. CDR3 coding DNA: TGTGCCAGCAGCCCATCGGGGGGATATCAGCCCCAGCATTTT. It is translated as CASSPSGGYQPQHF.

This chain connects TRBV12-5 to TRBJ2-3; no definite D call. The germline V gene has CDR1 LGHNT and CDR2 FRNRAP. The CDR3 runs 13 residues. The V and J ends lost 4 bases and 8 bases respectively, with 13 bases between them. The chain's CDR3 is CASGSVNQATQYF. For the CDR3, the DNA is TGTGCTAGTGGTTCGGTAAATCAAGCTACGCAGTATTTT.

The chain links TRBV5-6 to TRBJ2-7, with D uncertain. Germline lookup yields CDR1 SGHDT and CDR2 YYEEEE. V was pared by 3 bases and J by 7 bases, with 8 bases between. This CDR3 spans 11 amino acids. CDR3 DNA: TGTGCCAGCAGCTCCGGTCGGGAGCAGTACTTC. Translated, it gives CASSSGREQYF.

For the CDR3, the DNA is TGTGCCTGGACCCCGGGCAGCCGGAATGAAAAACTGTTTTTT. As protein: CAWTPGSRNEKLFF. The rearrangement joins TRBV30 to TRBJ1-4, with D hard to call. In germline, CDR1 is GTSNPN, CDR2 SVGIG (reference sequence). Trimming cost V 4 bases and J 5 bases, with 14 bases left between them. The CDR3 is made up of 14 amino acids.

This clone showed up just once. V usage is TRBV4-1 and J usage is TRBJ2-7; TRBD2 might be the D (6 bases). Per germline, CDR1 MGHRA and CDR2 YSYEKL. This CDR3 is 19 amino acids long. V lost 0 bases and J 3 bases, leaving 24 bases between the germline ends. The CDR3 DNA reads TGCGCCAGCAGCCAAGAAGTTCGGGACTCCAGCGCCCCCCGCTACGAGCAGTACTTC. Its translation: CASSQEVRDSSAPRYEQYF.

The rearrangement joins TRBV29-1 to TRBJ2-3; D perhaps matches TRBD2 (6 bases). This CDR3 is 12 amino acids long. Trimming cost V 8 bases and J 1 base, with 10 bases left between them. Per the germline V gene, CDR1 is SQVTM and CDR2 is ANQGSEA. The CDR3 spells CSIRRGTDTQYF. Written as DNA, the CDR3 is TGCAGCATACGGAGGGGCACAGATACGCAGTATTTT.

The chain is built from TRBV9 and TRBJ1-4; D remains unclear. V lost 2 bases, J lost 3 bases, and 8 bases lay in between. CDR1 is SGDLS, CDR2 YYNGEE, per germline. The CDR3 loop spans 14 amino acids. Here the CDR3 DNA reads TGTGCCAGCAGCGTCGGAGAACCTAATGAAAAACTGTTTTTT. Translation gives CASSVGEPNEKLFF.

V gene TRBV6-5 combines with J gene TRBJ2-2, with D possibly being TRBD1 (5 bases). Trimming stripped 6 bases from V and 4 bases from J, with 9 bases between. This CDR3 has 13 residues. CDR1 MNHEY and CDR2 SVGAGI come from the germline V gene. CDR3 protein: CASSQRGTGELFF. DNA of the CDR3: TGTGCCAGCAGCCAAAGGGGCACCGGGGAGCTGTTTTTT.

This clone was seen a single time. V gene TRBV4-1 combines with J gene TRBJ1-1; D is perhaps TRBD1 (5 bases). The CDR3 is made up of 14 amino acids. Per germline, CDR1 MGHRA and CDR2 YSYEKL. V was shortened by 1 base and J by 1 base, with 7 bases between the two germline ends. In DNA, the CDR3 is TGCGCCAGCAGCCAAGGGGGGGGGAACACTGAAGCTTTCTTT. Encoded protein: CASSQGGGNTEAFF.

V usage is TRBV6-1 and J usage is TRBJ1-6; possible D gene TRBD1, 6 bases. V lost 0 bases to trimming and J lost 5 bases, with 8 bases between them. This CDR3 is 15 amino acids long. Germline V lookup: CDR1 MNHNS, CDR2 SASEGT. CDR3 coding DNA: TGTGCCAGCAGTGAAGCCGGGACAAATAATTCACCCCTCCACTTT. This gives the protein CASSEAGTNNSPLHF.

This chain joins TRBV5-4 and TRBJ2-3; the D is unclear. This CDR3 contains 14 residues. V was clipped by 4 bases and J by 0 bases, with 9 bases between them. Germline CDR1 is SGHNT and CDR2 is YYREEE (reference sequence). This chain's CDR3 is CASSPGRSTDTQYF. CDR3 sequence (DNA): TGTGCCAGCAGCCCCGGAAGGAGCACAGATACGCAGTATTTT.

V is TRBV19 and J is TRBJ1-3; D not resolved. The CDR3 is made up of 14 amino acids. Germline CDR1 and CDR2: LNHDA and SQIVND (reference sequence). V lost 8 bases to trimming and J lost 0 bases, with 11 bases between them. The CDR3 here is CASEGSSSGNTIYF. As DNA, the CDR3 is TGTGCCAGTGAGGGCTCCTCCTCTGGAAACACCATATATTTT.

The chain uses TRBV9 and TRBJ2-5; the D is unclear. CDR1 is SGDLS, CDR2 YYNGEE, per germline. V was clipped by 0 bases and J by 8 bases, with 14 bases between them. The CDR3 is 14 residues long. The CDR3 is CASSVEDGEDTQYF. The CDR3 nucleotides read TGTGCCAGCAGCGTAGAAGACGGCGAGGACACCCAGTACTTC. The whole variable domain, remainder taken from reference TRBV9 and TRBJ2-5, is DSGVTQTPKHLITATGQRVTLRCSPRSGDLSVYWYQQSLDQGLQFLIQYYNGEERAKGNILERFSAQQFPDLHSELNLSSLELGDSALYFCASSVEDGEDTQYFGPGTRLLVL.

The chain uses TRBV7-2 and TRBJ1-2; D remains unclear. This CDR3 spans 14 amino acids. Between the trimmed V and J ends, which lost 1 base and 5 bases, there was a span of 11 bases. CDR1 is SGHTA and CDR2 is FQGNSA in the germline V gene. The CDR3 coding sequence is TGTGCCAGCAGCTTAGAGGAGGGTCCTTATGGCTACACCTTC. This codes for CASSLEEGPYGYTF.

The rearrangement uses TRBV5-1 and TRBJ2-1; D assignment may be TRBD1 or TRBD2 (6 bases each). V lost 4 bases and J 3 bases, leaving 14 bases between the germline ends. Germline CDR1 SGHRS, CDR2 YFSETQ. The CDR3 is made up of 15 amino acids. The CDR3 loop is CASSLVGGYYNEQFF. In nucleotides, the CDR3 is TGCGCCAGCAGCCTGGTGGGGGGCTACTACAATGAGCAGTTCTTC.

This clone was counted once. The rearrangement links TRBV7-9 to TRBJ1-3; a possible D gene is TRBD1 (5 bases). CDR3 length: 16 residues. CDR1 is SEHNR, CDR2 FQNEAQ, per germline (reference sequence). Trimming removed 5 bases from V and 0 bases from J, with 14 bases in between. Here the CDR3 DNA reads TGTGCCAGCAGCCCTCCGGGACTGAGCTCTGGAAACACCATATATTTT. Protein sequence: CASSPPGLSSGNTIYF.

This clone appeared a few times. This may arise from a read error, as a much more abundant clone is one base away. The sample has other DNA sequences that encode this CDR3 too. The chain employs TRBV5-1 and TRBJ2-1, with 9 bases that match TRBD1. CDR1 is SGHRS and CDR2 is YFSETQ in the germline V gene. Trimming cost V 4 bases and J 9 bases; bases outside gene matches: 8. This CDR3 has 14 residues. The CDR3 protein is CASSPGTGRPEQFF. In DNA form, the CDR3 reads TGCGCCAGCAGCCCCGGGACAGGGCGACCTGAGCAGTTCTTC.